One sample yielded the 12 T cell receptor beta chains listed below, sequenced in a study of vaccination effects on CD4 cells after COVID-19. TCRdb keeps only in-frame clones here, not all; method: immunoSEQ multiplex PCR. The sample includes tens of thousands of clones, approximately 73% of them seen just once. Before sequencing, viral peptide pools were used by the ViraFEST assay to expand antigen-specific CD4+ T cells. Subsequent to 10 days of culture, CD4+ T cells were isolated. The antigens of these receptors remain unknown. The sequencing here drew on CD4+ T cells from PBMCs cultured with HCoV-229E spike peptides, taken before COVID-19 vaccination. The receptors come from a human donor who received a COVID-19 vaccine.

The rearrangement joins TRBV2 to TRBJ2-1, with 16 bases fitting TRBD2. Germline V gene sequence: CDR1 SNHLY, CDR2 FYNNEI. Germline trimming cut 6 bases from V and 10 bases from J; bases unmatched to any gene: 3. CDR3 length: 14 amino acids. In nucleotides, the CDR3 is TGTGCCAGCAGGGGACTAGCGGGGGGGCACGAGCAGTTCTTC. Translation: CASRGLAGGHEQFF.

The rearrangement joins TRBV11-1 to TRBJ2-3; no clear D gene. The CDR3 contains 15 residues. Germline V lookup: CDR1 SGHAT, CDR2 FQDESV (reference sequence). Between the trimmed V and J ends, which lost 5 bases and 2 bases, there was a span of 14 bases. This chain's CDR3 is CASSERRAPTDTQYF. The CDR3 DNA reads as TGTGCCAGCAGCGAGCGACGGGCGCCCACAGATACGCAGTATTTT.

This clone was detected a few times. The V gene is TRBV7-6, the J gene TRBJ2-7; 8 positions agree with TRBD1. J lost 4 bases, V lost 5 bases, and 7 bases had no gene match. The length of the CDR3 is 14 residues. Germline assignment: CDR1 SGHVS and CDR2 FNYEAQ. CDR3 sequence reads: CASSEGQVSYEQYF. In DNA form, the CDR3 reads TGTGCCAGCAGCGAGGGACAGGTGTCGTACGAGCAGTACTTC.

The V gene is TRBV5-4, the J gene TRBJ2-7, with TRBD2 matching 12 bases. Germline V gene data show CDR1 as SGHNT and CDR2 as YYREEE (reference sequence). CDR3 length: 16 residues. Trimming cost V 2 bases and J 2 bases; bases outside gene matches: 5. The CDR3 loop reads CASSFLAGGTAYEQYF. CDR3 coding DNA: TGTGCCAGCAGCTTCCTAGCGGGAGGGACCGCCTACGAGCAGTACTTC.

This clone was detected only a few times. The rearrangement joins TRBV10-2 to TRBJ2-5; no clear D gene. V shed 0 bases and J shed 4 bases, with 9 bases lying between them. From germline, CDR1 is WSHSY and CDR2 SAAADI. This CDR3 has 14 residues. CDR3 nucleotide sequence: TGCGCCAGCAGTGAGTCTAGCAGGCGAGAGACCCAGTACTTC. Protein sequence: CASSESSRRETQYF.

The chain recombines TRBV20-1 with TRBJ1-6; 9 positions agree with TRBD1. Germline V gene data show CDR1 as DFQATT and CDR2 as SNEGSKA (reference sequence). This CDR3 has 18 residues. The ends lost 6 bases at V and 0 bases at J; junction bases unmatched: 12. This CDR3 reads CSASALTGGSSYNSPLHF. The CDR3 nucleotides read TGCAGTGCCAGTGCTTTGACAGGGGGAAGCTCCTATAATTCACCCCTCCACTTT.

There are a few counts of this clone. The rearrangement links TRBV11-2 to TRBJ2-7, with a weak D call TRBD2 (5 bases). Trimming cost V 5 bases and J 2 bases, with 16 bases left between them. CDR3 length equals 15 residues. Looked up from germline, CDR1 is SGHAT and CDR2 is FQNNGV. The CDR3 loop reads CASSKSGLETYEQYF. In DNA, the CDR3 is TGTGCCAGCAGCAAGTCCGGACTTGAGACCTACGAGCAGTACTTC.

This sequence joins TRBV5-1 and TRBJ2-1, with 7 bases lining up with TRBD2. The germline CDR1 and CDR2 sequences are SGHRS and YFSETQ. J was trimmed by 2 bases and V by 1 base; bases with no gene match: 6. The CDR3 extends over 16 amino acids. The CDR3 DNA reads as TGCGCCAGCAGCTTGAATCCGGGGGGTACCTACAATGAGCAGTTCTTC. As protein: CASSLNPGGTYNEQFF.

The CDR3 DNA is TGTGCCAATGGGCAGGGGGGCATTCAGTACTTC. This encodes CANGQGGIQYF. The rearrangement uses TRBV2 and TRBJ2-4; the D gene is possibly TRBD1 (7 bases). This CDR3 has 11 amino acids. Germline values: CDR1 SNHLY, CDR2 FYNNEI. V was shortened by 10 bases and J by 9 bases, with 13 bases between the two germline ends.

This chain uses TRBV12-3 or TRBV12-4 with TRBJ1-3; D is unclear. CDR3 size: 11 residues. V was shortened by 5 bases and J by 9 bases, with 8 bases between the two germline ends. The CDR3 nucleotides are TGTGCCAGCAGTATAGGCGGCACCATATATTTT. Its protein is CASSIGGTIYF.

This clone has only one observation. The chain has TRBV7-9 and TRBJ2-2; D uncertain. The CDR3 runs 15 residues. The V end lost 6 bases, the J end lost 6 bases, and 17 bases lay between the germline ends. Germline V gene lookup returns CDR1 SEHNR and CDR2 FQNEAQ (reference sequence). The CDR3 region has the DNA TGTGCCAGCAGACAGTTGGGGTCGCGCGCCGGGGAGCTGTTTTTT. Translating gives CASRQLGSRAGELFF.

The rearrangement uses TRBV5-5 and TRBJ2-1, with D possibly being TRBD2 (6 bases). V lost 4 bases to trimming and J lost 7 bases, with 9 bases between them. There are 12 residues in the CDR3. CDR1 and CDR2 from the germline V gene are SGHKS and YYEKEE (reference sequence). The CDR3 sequence is CASSIGGNEQFF. CDR3 nucleotides: TGTGCCAGCAGCATTGGGGGGAATGAGCAGTTCTTC.